These 9 T cell receptor beta chains share one sample of origin, sequenced in a study of T cells in tuberculosis. Some clones are missing from TCRdb's copy, which holds only in-frame ones; the method was immunoSEQ multiplex PCR. This sample has 30,000 to 40,000 clones, with roughly 94% found just once. Time point given: new active TB diagnosis, blood taken before or within 7 days of starting treatment. Source: PBMCs, taken at tuberculosis diagnosis. The receptors come from an adult with tuberculosis.

This clone appeared once. This chain connects TRBV5-1 to TRBJ2-2, with unresolved D. Trimming cost V 4 bases and J 7 bases, with 11 bases left between them. The germline V gene encodes CDR1 SGHRS and CDR2 YFSETQ. The CDR3 consists of 13 residues. This CDR3 is CASSPRSSGELFF. The CDR3 DNA reads as TGCGCCAGCAGCCCGAGGAGTAGCGGGGAGCTGTTTTTT. Variable domain in full (rest from reference TRBV5-1 and TRBJ2-2): KAGVTQTPRYLIKTRGQQVTLSCSPISGHRSVSWYQQTPGQGLQFLFEYFSETQRNKGNFPGRFSGRQFSNSRSEMNVSTLELGDSALYLCASSPRSSGELFFGEGSRLTVL.

V usage is TRBV12-5 and J usage is TRBJ2-3; D perhaps matches TRBD2 (6 bases). This CDR3 has 14 residues. Germline assignment: CDR1 LGHNT and CDR2 FRNRAP. Trimming took off 0 bases at V and 3 bases at J, with 7 bases between the two ends. CDR3 residues: CASGLVGGTDTQYF. The CDR3 coding sequence is TGTGCTAGTGGTTTGGTGGGGGGAACAGATACGCAGTATTTT. The variable domain in full, with the rest retrieved from reference TRBV12-5 and TRBJ2-3, is DARVTQTPRHKVTEMGQEVTMRCQPILGHNTVFWYRQTMMQGLELLAYFRNRAPLDDSGMPKDRFSAEMPDATLATLKIQPSEPRDSAVYFCASGLVGGTDTQYFGPGTRLTVL.

The chain joins TRBV2 to TRBJ2-1, with TRBD2 matching over 12 bases. The CDR3 contains 17 residues. Germline values: CDR1 SNHLY, CDR2 FYNNEI. V was pared by 3 bases and J by 0 bases, with 3 bases of the junction left unmatched. CDR3 bases: TGTGCCAGCAGTGAGAGGACTAGCGGGAACTCCTACAATGAGCAGTTCTTC. Its protein is CASSERTSGNSYNEQFF.

V usage is TRBV7-3 and J usage is TRBJ2-1; tentative D call: TRBD1 (6 bases). The V end was cut by 2 bases, the J end by 10 bases, with 15 bases between. This CDR3 is 14 amino acids long. Looked up from germline, CDR1 is SGHTA and CDR2 is FQGTGA. CDR3 coding DNA: TGTGCCAGCAGCTTATTTTCAGGGGCAGGGGAGCAGTTCTTC. It specifies CASSLFSGAGEQFF.

This clone was seen just once. The rearrangement links TRBV19 to TRBJ2-7, with 8 bases aligning to TRBD1. Germline V lookup: CDR1 LNHDA, CDR2 SQIVND (reference sequence). The CDR3 is made up of 14 amino acids. V dropped 5 bases and J dropped 3; count of bases not matched to a gene: 6. The CDR3 DNA sequence: TGTGCCAGTAGTCCGGGAGACAGGGGCTACGAGCAGTACTTC. It yields the protein CASSPGDRGYEQYF.

This clone is judged medium-sized. V usage is TRBV6-4 and J usage is TRBJ2-3; TRBD1 matches 11 bases. From germline, CDR1 is MRHNA and CDR2 SNTAGT. Trimming removed 3 bases from V and 4 bases from J; junction bases left unmatched: 0. The CDR3 has 14 residues. In DNA form, the CDR3 reads TGTGCCAGCAGTGAGGGACAGGGGGCAGATACGCAGTATTTT. It encodes CASSEGQGADTQYF.

This clone was seen just once. The CDR3 region is CASSPRRQAGNTIYF. The CDR3 DNA sequence: TGCGCCAGCAGCCCCCGTCGCCAGGCTGGAAACACCATATATTTT. The rearrangement links TRBV5-1 to TRBJ1-3; no clear D gene. V was cut by 4 bases and J by 2 bases, with 13 bases left in between. The CDR3 spans 15 residues. Per germline, CDR1 SGHRS and CDR2 YFSETQ. Full variable domain (outside the CDR3, taken from reference TRBV5-1 and TRBJ1-3): KAGVTQTPRYLIKTRGQQVTLSCSPISGHRSVSWYQQTPGQGLQFLFEYFSETQRNKGNFPGRFSGRQFSNSRSEMNVSTLELGDSALYLCASSPRRQAGNTIYFGEGSWLTVV.

The rearrangement uses TRBV6-1 and TRBJ1-5, with D possibly TRBD1 on 6 matching bases. The V end lost 6 bases, the J end lost 11 bases, and 26 bases lay between the germline ends. CDR1 is MNHNS, CDR2 SASEGT, per germline. This CDR3 contains 16 residues. In DNA form, the CDR3 reads TGTGCCAGCAGCGAATGGGGAGGGGGGGCCCCTAAGACCCAGCATTTT. It is translated as CASSEWGGGAPKTQHF.

The J gene is TRBJ1-1, the V gene TRBV18; TRBD1 is a possible D gene (5 bases). This CDR3 comprises 16 residues. V was shortened by 3 bases and J by 1 base, with 15 bases between the two germline ends. Germline V gene data show CDR1 as KGHSH and CDR2 as LQKENI. The CDR3 loop reads CASSPRQTVANTEAFF. In nucleotides, the CDR3 is TGTGCCAGCTCACCCCGACAGACAGTGGCGAACACTGAAGCTTTCTTT. Using reference TRBV18 and TRBJ1-1 for the parts outside the CDR3, the full variable domain is NAGVMQNPRHLVRRRGQEARLRCSPMKGHSHVYWYRQLPEEGLKFMVYLQKENIIDESGMPKERFSAEFPKEGPSILRIQQVVRGDSAAYFCASSPRQTVANTEAFFGQGTRLTVV.